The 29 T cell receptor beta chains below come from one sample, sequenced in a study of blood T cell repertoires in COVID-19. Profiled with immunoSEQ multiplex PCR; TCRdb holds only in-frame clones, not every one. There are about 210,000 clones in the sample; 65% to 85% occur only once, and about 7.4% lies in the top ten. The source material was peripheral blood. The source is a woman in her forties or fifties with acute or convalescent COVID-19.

CDR3 DNA: TGCAGCGTCCTCCAAGGACTAGCGCAAAACAATGAGCAGTTCTTC. Translation: CSVLQGLAQNNEQFF. This chain links TRBV29-1 with TRBJ2-1; 9 nucleotides match TRBD2. V trimming: 6 bases; J trimming: 5 bases; junction bases outside the gene matches: 11. This CDR3 has 15 residues. The germline gives CDR1 SQVTM, CDR2 ANQGSEA.

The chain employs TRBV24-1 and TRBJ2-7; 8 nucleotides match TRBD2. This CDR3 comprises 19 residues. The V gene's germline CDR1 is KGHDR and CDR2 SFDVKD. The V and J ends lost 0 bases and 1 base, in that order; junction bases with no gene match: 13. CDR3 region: CATSDLARGLAGASYEQYF. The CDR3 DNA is TGTGCCACCAGTGATTTGGCCCGTGGTCTAGCGGGTGCATCCTACGAGCAGTACTTC.

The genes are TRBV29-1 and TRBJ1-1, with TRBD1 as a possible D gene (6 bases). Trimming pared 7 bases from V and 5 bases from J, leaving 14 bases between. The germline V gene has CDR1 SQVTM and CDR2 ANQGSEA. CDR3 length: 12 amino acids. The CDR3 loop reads CSAGGTGTEAFF. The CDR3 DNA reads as TGCAGCGCTGGGGGAACAGGGACTGAAGCTTTCTTT. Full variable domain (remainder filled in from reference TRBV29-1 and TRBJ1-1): SAVISQKPSRDICQRGTSLTIQCQVDSQVTMMFWYRQQPGQSLTLIATANQGSEATYESGFVIDKFPISRPNLTFSTLTVSNMSPEDSSIYLCSAGGTGTEAFFGQGTRLTVV.

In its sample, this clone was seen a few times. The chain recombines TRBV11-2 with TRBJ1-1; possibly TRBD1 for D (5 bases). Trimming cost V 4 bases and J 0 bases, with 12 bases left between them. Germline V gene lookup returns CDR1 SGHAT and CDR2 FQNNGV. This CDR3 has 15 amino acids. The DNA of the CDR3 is TGTGCCAGCAGCTCATGGGAAGGGGTGAACACTGAAGCTTTCTTT. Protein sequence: CASSSWEGVNTEAFF. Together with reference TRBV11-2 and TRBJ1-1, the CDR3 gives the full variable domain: EAGVAQSPRYKIIEKRQSVAFWCNPISGHATLYWYQQILGQGPKLLIQFQNNGVVDDSQLPKDRFSAERLKGVDSTLKIQPAKLEDSAVYLCASSSWEGVNTEAFFGQGTRLTVV.

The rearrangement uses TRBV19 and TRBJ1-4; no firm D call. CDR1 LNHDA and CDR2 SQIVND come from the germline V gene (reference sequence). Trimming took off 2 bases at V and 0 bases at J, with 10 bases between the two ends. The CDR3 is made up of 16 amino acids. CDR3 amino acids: CASSISRKPTNEKLFF. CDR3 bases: TGTGCCAGTAGTATATCGAGGAAACCAACTAATGAAAAACTGTTTTTT.

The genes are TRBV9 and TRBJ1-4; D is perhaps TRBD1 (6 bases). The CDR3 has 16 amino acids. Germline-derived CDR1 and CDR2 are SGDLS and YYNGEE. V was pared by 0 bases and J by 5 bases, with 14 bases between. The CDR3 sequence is CASSVAPTGGNEKLFF. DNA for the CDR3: TGTGCCAGCAGCGTAGCTCCGACAGGCGGGAATGAAAAACTGTTTTTT.

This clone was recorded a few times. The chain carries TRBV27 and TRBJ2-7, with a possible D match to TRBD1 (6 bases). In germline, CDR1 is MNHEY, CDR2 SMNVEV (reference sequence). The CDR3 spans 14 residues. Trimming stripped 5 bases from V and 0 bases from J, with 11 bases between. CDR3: CASSRNRDSYEQYF. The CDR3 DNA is TGTGCCAGCAGTAGGAACAGGGACTCCTACGAGCAGTACTTC.

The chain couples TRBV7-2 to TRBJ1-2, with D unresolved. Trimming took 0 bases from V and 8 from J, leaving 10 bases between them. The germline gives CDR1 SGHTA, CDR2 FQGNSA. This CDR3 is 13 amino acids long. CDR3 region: CASSLAKGGGYTF. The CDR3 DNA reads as TGTGCCAGCAGCTTAGCGAAGGGAGGGGGCTACACCTTC.

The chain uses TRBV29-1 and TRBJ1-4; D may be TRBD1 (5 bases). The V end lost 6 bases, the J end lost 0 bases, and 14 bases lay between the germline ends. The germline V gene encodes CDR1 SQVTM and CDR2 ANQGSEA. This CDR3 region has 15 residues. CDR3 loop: CSVGRSGATNEKLFF. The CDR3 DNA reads TGCAGCGTGGGGCGATCGGGGGCAACTAATGAAAAACTGTTTTTT.

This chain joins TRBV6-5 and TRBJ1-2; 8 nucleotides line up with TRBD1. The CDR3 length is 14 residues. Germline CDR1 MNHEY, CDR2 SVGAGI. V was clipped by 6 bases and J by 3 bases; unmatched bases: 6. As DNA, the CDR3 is TGTGCCAGCAGGCCAGGGGGCGAATACTATGGCTACACCTTC. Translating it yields CASRPGGEYYGYTF.

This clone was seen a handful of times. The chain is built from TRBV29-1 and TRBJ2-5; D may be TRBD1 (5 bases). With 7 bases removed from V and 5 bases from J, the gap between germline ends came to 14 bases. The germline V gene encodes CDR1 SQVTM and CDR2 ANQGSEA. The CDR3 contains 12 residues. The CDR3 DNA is TGCAGCGCGCTTCAGGGTCCGGAGACCCAGTACTTC. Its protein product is CSALQGPETQYF.

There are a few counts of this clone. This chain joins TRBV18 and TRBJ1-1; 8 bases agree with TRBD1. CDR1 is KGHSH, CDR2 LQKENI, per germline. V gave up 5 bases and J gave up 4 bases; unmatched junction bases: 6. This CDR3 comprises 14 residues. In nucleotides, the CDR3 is TGTGCCAGCTCAATCCAACAGGGGGGCACTGAAGCTTTCTTT. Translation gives CASSIQQGGTEAFF.

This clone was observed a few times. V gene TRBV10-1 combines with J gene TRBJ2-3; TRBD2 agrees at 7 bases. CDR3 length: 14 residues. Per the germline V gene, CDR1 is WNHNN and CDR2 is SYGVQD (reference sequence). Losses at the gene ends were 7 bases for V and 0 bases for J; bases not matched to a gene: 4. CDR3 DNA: TGCGCCAGCAATGGCGGGGGTAGCACAGATACGCAGTATTTT. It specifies CASNGGGSTDTQYF.

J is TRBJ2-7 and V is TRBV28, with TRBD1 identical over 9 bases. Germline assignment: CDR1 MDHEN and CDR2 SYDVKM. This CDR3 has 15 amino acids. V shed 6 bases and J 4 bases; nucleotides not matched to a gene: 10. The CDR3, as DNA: TGTGCCAGCAGGGGATTAGGGACAGGGCGTTACGAGCAGTACTTC. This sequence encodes CASRGLGTGRYEQYF.

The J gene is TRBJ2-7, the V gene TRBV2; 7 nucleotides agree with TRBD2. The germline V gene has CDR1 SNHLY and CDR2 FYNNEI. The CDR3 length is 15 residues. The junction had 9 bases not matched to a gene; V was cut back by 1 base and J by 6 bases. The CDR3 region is CASSEGGGRGGEQYF. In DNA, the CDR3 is TGTGCCAGCAGTGAAGGGGGGGGAAGGGGAGGCGAGCAGTACTTC.

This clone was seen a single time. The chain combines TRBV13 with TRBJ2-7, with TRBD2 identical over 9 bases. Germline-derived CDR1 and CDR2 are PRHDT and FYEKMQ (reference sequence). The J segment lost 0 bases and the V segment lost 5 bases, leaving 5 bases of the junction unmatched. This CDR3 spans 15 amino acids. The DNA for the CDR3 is TGTGCCAGCAGCCAGAGCGGGAGGAGCTCCTACGAGCAGTACTTC. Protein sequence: CASSQSGRSSYEQYF.

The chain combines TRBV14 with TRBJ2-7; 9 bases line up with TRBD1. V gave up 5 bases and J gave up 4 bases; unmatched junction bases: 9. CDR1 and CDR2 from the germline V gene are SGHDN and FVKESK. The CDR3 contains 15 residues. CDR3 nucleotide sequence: TGTGCCAGCAGCTTACAGGGGGCCATAGTGTACGAGCAGTACTTC. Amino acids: CASSLQGAIVYEQYF.

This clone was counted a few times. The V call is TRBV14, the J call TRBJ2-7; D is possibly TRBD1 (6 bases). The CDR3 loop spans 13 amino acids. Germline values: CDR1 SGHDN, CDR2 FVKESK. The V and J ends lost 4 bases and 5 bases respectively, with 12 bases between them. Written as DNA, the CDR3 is TGTGCCAGCAGCCTTGCTGGGGGCCACGAGCAGTACTTC. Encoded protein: CASSLAGGHEQYF.

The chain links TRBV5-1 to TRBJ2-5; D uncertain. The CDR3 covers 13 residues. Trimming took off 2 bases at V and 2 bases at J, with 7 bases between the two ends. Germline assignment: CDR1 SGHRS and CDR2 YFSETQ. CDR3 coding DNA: TGCGCCAGCAGCTTTACCAGACAAGAGACCCAGTACTTC. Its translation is CASSFTRQETQYF.

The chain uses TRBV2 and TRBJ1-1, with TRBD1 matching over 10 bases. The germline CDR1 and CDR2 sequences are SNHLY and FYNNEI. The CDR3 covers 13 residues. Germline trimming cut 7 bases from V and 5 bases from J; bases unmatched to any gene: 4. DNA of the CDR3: TGTGCCAGCAACGGACAGGGGGGAACTGAAGCTTTCTTT. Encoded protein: CASNGQGGTEAFF.

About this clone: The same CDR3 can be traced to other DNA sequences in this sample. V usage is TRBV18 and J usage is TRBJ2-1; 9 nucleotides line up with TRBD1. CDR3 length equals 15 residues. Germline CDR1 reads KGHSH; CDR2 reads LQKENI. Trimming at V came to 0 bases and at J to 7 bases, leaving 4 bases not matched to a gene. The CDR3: CASSPPGQGGNEQFF. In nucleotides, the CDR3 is TGTGCCAGCTCACCACCGGGACAGGGAGGTAATGAGCAGTTCTTC.

The CDR3 coding sequence is TGTGCCAGCAGTTTACGACAGTCCGAGCAGTACTTC. Protein product: CASSLRQSEQYF. The V gene is TRBV28, the J gene TRBJ2-7; maybe TRBD1 (5 bases). The CDR3 covers 12 residues. The V gene lost 2 bases and the J gene lost 6 bases, with 8 bases spanning the gap. The germline V gene has CDR1 MDHEN and CDR2 SYDVKM.

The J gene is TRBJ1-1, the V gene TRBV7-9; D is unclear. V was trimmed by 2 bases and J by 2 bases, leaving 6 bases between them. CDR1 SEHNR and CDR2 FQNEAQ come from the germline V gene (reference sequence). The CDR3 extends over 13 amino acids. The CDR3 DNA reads TGTGCCAGCAGCTTAATAGCAAACACTGAAGCTTTCTTT. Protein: CASSLIANTEAFF.

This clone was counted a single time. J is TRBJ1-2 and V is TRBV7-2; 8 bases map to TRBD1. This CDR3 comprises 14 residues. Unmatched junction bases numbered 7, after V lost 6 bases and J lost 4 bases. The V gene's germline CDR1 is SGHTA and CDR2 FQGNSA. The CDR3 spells CASRETGVSYGYTF. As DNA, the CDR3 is TGTGCCAGCAGAGAGACAGGGGTGAGCTATGGCTACACCTTC.

This CDR3 reads CASSLGGPGIGELFF. The CDR3, as DNA: TGTGCCAGCAGTTTGGGGGGGCCCGGGATCGGGGAGCTGTTTTTT. The J gene is TRBJ2-2, the V gene TRBV27; D is possibly TRBD2 (7 bases). This CDR3 comprises 15 residues. Germline CDR1 and CDR2: MNHEY and SMNVEV (reference sequence). V was pared by 3 bases and J by 7 bases, with 15 bases between.

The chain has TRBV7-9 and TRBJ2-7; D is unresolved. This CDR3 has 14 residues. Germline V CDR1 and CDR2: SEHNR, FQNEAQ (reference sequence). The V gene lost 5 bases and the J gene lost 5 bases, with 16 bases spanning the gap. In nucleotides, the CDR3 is TGTGCCAGCAGCCTCCCCTCAGGTGCCCACGAGCAGTACTTC. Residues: CASSLPSGAHEQYF.

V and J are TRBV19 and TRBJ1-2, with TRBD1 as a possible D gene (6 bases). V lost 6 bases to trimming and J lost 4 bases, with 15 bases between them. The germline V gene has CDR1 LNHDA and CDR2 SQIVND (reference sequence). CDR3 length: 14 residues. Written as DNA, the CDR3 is TGTGCCAGTAGCCTGGGGGGGGGCGCCTATGGCTACACCTTC. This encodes CASSLGGGAYGYTF.

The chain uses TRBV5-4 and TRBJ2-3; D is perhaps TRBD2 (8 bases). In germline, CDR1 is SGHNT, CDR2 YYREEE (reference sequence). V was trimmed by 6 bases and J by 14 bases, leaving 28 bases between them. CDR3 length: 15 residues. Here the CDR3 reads CASNRGGSSGTELYF. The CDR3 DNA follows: TGTGCCAGCAATCGCGGCGGAAGTAGCGGGACAGAGTTGTATTTT.

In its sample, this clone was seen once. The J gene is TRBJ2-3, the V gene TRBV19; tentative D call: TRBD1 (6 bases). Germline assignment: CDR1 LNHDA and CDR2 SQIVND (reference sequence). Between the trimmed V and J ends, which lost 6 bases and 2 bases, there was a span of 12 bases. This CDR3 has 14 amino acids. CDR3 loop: CASRSGDSTDTQYF. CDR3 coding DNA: TGTGCCAGTAGATCAGGGGATTCCACAGATACGCAGTATTTT.